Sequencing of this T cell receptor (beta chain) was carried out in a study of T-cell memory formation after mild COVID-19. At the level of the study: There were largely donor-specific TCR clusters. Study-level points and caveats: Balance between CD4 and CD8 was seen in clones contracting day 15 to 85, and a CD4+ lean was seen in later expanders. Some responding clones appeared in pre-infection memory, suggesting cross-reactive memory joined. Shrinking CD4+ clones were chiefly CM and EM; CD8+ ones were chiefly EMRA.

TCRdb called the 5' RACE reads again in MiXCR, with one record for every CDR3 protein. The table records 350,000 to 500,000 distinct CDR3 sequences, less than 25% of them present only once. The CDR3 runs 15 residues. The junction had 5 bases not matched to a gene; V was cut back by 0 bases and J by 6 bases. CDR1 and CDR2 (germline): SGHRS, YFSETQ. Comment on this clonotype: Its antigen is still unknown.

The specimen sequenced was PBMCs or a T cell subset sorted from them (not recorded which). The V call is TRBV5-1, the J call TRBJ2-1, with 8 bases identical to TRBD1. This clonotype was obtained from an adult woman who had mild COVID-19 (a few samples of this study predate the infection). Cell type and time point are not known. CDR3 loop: CASSLVRGLGNEQFF. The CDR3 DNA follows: TGCGCCAGCAGCTTGGTCAGGGGGCTAGGCAATGAGCAGTTCTTC.